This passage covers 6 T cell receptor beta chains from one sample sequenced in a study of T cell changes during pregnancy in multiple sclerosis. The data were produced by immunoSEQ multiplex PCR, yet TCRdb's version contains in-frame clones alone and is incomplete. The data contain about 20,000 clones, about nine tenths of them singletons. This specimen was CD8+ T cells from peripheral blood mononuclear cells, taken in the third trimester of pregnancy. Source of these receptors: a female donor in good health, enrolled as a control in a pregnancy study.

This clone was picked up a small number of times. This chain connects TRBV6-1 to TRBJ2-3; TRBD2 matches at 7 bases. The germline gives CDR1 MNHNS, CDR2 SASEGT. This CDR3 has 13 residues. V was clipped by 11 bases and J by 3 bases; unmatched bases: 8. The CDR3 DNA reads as TGTGCCCACGAGCGGGACGAAACAGATACGCAGTATTTT. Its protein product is CAHERDETDTQYF.

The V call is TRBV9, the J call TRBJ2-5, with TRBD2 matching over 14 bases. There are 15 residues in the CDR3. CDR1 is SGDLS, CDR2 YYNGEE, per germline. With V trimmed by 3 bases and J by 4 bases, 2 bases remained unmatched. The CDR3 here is CASSAGTSGGETQYF. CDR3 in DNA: TGTGCCAGCAGCGCCGGGACTAGCGGGGGAGAGACCCAGTACTTC.

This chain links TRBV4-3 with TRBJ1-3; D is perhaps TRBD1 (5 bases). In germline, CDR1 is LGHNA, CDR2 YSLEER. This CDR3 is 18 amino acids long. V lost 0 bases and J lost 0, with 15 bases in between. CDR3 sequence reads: CASSQDSTGVSSGNTIYF. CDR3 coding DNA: TGCGCCAGCAGCCAAGACAGTACAGGCGTTAGCTCTGGAAACACCATATATTTT.

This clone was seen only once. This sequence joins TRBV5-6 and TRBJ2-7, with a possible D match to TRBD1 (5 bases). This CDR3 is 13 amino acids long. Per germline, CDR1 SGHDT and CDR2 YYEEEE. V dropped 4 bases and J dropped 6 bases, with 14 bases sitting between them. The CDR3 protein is CASSLLPGPEQYF. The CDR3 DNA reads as TGTGCCAGCAGCCTACTCCCAGGGCCCGAGCAGTACTTC.

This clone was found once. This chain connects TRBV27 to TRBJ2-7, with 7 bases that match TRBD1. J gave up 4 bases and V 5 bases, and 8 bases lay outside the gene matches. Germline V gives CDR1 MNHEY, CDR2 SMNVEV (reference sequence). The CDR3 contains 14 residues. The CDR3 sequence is CASSGDSYLYEQYF. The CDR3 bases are TGTGCCAGCAGTGGGGACAGTTACTTATACGAGCAGTACTTC.

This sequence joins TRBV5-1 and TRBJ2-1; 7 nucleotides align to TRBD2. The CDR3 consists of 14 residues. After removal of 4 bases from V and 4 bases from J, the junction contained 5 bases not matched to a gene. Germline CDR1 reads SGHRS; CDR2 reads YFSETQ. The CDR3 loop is CASSPGGGYNEQFF. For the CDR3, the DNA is TGCGCCAGCAGCCCTGGGGGGGGATACAATGAGCAGTTCTTC.